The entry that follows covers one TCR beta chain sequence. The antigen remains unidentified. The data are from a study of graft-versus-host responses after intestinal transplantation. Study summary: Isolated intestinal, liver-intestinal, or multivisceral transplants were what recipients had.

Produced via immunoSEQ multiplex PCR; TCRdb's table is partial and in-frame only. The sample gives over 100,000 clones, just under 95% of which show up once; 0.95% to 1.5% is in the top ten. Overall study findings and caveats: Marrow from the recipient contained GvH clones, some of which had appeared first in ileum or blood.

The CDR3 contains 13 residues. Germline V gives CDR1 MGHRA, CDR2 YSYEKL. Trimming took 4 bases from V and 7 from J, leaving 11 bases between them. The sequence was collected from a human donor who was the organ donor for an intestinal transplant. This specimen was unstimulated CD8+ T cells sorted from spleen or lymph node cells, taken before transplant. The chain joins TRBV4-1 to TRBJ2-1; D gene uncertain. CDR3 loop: CASSPEVVNEQFF. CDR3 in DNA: TGCGCCAGCAGCCCAGAAGTGGTAAATGAGCAGTTCTTC.